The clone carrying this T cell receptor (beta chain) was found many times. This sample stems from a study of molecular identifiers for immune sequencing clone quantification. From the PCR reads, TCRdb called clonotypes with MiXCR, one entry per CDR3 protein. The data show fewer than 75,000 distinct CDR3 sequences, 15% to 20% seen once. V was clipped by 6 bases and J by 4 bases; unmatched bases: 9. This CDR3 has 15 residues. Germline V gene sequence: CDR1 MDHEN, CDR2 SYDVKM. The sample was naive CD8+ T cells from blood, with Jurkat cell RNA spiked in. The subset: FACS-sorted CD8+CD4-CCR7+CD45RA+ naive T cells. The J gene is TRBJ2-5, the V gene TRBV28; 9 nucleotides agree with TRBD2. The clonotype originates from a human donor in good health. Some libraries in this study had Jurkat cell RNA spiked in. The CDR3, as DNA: TGTGCCAGCAGCCCGGGACTAGCCGGCGGAGAGACCCAGTACTTC. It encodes CASSPGLAGGETQYF.